This TCR beta chain stems from a study of breast tumors, draining lymph nodes, adjacent tissues. The study, taken as a whole, reports: Compared with lymph nodes, tumors were less diverse; compared with nontumor tissue, more.

Trimming left V 4 bases short and J 1 base short, with 13 bases between. The CDR3 loop spans 15 amino acids. CDR1 is SGHRS and CDR2 is YFSETQ in the germline V gene. TCRdb recomputed calls from the multiplex PCR reads with MiXCR, one row per CDR3 protein. In the table there are about 230,000 distinct CDR3 sequences, roughly 30% of which are singletons. This clonotype has at least ten counts. The antigen remains undetermined. Samples came from axillary lymph nodes draining the breast cancer. The source is a female donor with breast cancer. Some clones in this sample may be carry-over from other donors' samples. The chain employs TRBV5-1 and TRBJ2-3, with D possibly being TRBD2 (5 bases). Sequencing used axillary lymph node tissue. CDR3 region: CASSGGLSRTDTQYF. The CDR3 DNA is TGCGCCAGCAGCGGCGGGCTTAGCCGCACAGATACGCAGTATTTT.